What follows describes a single TCR beta chain. The data were taken from a study of control samples from healthy donors and cancer patients. The CDR3 is 12 amino acids. The germline CDR1 and CDR2 sequences are WSHSY and SAAADI. The V gene end was trimmed by 7 bases and the J gene end by 2 bases; junction bases not matched to a gene: 1. The protocol was immunoSEQ multiplex PCR, while the TCRdb copy is restricted to in-frame clones and leaves out a portion. The sample yields 150,000 to 200,000 clones, around 92% seen once. This clonotype originated in a woman aged 25 to 39 in good health. The chain couples TRBV10-2 to TRBJ2-7; 8 bases are shared with TRBD2. The sample consisted of blood. The CDR3 region is CASIGGAYEQYF. In nucleotides, the CDR3 is TGCGCCAGCATCGGGGGGGCCTACGAGCAGTACTTC.